These T cell receptor beta chains were read from a single sample in a study of T cells in tuberculosis. Assay used: immunoSEQ multiplex PCR; TCRdb lists only in-frame clones, some missing. The sample comprises 20,000 to 25,000 clones, approximately 97% of which are singletons, and 6.2% rests with the top ten. Sequencing was carried out using PBMCs. The receptors stem from a donor aged 10-30 years with latent tuberculosis or without tuberculosis infection. The CDR3 runs from the conserved cysteine through the conserved F or W. Fields, in order: D gene, clone size, J gene, V gene, CDR3 protein, CDR3 DNA. A D gene is named only where the DNA matches it firmly. Clone size appears in some rows only: once, few, many, or a class for an expanded clone.

NA,NA,TRBJ1-1,TRBV27,CASSLSGGTEAFF,TGTGCCAGCAGTTTATCAGGGGGCACTGAAGCTTTCTTT
NA,once,TRBJ1-5,TRBV19,CASRGTTVRSNQPQHF,TGTGCCAGTAGAGGCACGACGGTGCGGAGCAATCAGCCCCAGCATTTT
TRBD1,NA,TRBJ2-5,TRBV10-3,CAISPGQGVSETQYF,TGTGCCATCTCTCCGGGACAGGGAGTTTCAGAGACCCAGTACTTC
NA,NA,TRBJ2-5,TRBV18,CASSPPPRAATRVSRETQYF,TGTGCCAGCTCACCACCCCCGAGAGCCGCGACAAGAGTCAGTAGGGAGACCCAGTACTTC
TRBD2,once,TRBJ2-5,TRBV7-9,CASSNRLAGGQLSETQYF,TGTGCCAGCAGCAATAGACTAGCGGGGGGGCAGTTGTCAGAGACCCAGTACTTC
NA,NA,TRBJ1-1,TRBV7-9,CASSLLPRGTEAFF,TGTGCCAGCAGCTTGCTCCCGAGGGGGACTGAAGCTTTCTTT
NA,NA,TRBJ2-3,TRBV7-8,CASSFLTPGVQADTQYF,TGTGCCAGCAGCTTCTTGACCCCCGGGGTCCAGGCAGATACGCAGTATTTT
NA,NA,TRBJ2-1,TRBV14,CASSQERRGEQFF,TGTGCCAGCAGCCAAGAGCGTCGGGGGGAGCAGTTCTTC
NA,NA,TRBJ2-1,TRBV14,CASSPSGNEQFF,TGTGCCAGCAGCCCTTCGGGCAATGAGCAGTTCTTC
NA,NA,TRBJ2-1,TRBV11-3,CASSLGLSSYNEQFF,TGTGCCAGCAGCTTAGGGCTCAGCTCCTACAATGAGCAGTTCTTC
NA,NA,TRBJ1-5,TRBV6-5,CASSPLTGIQPQHF,TGTGCCAGCAGCCCCTTAACAGGGATTCAGCCCCAGCATTTT
NA,NA,TRBJ1-2,TRBV7-2,CASSLDGGNYYGYTF,TGTGCCAGCAGCTTAGACGGCGGTAACTACTATGGCTACACCTTC
NA,NA,TRBJ2-4,TRBV19,CASRLAATFSNIQYF,TGTGCCAGTCGGTTGGCGGCCACCTTTTCAAACATTCAGTACTTC
NA,NA,TRBJ1-3,TRBV6-5,CASSSPPRGNTIYF,TGTGCCAGCAGTTCTCCCCCGAGGGGAAACACCATATATTTT
NA,NA,TRBJ2-5,TRBV7-6,CASSLGPRGQETQYF,TGTGCCAGCAGCTTAGGACCCCGGGGGCAAGAGACCCAGTACTTC
NA,NA,TRBJ2-1,TRBV4-3,CASSQGGANEQFF,TGCGCCAGCAGCCAAGGCGGGGCCAATGAGCAGTTCTTC
NA,NA,TRBJ1-2,TRBV7-9,CASSFISGYGYTF,TGTGCCAGCAGCTTCATTTCGGGGTATGGCTACACCTTC
NA,few,TRBJ2-7,TRBV2,CASSQDSYEQYF,TGTGCCAGCAGCCAGGACAGCTACGAGCAGTACTTC
TRBD1,NA,TRBJ1-4,TRBV14,CASSQSRTGGNEKLFF,TGTGCCAGCAGCCAATCTCGGACAGGGGGGAATGAAAAACTGTTTTTT
NA,NA,TRBJ1-1,TRBV7-2,CASSLGAFAVLATEAFF,TGTGCCAGCAGCTTAGGGGCGTTCGCCGTGCTCGCAACTGAAGCTTTCTTT
NA,NA,TRBJ1-4,TRBV6-6,CASSSRENEKLFF,TGTGCCAGCAGTTCCCGTGAGAATGAAAAACTGTTTTTT
NA,NA,TRBJ2-5,TRBV5-6,CASSERTSPQETQYF,TGTGCCAGCAGCGAACGAACTAGCCCCCAAGAGACCCAGTACTTC
TRBD2,once,TRBJ2-2,TRBV7-4,CASSRSTSDGPGELFF,TGTGCCAGCAGCCGATCGACTAGCGATGGTCCCGGGGAGCTGTTTTTT
NA,NA,TRBJ2-1,TRBV18,CASSPSGSTYNEQFF,TGTGCCAGCTCACCTAGCGGCAGCACATACAATGAGCAGTTCTTC
NA,NA,TRBJ1-5,TRBV27,CASSSRGGNNQPQHF,TGTGCCAGCAGTTCCCGGGGGGGGAACAATCAGCCCCAGCATTTT
NA,NA,TRBJ2-7,TRBV28,CASSLQVPYEQYF,TGTGCCAGCAGTCTACAGGTCCCCTACGAGCAGTACTTC
TRBD1,NA,TRBJ1-6,TRBV27,CASSKQGAQFSPLHF,TGTGCCAGCAGCAAACAGGGGGCTCAGTTTTCACCCCTCCACTTT
TRBD1,NA,TRBJ1-2,TRBV2,CASSGDSSNYGYTF,TGTGCCAGCAGTGGGGACAGTTCTAACTATGGCTACACCTTC
NA,NA,TRBJ1-1,TRBV5-1,CASSSRTEAFF,TGCGCCAGCAGCTCCCGTACTGAAGCTTTCTTT
TRBD1,NA,TRBJ2-2,TRBV27,CATRDRVNTGELFF,TGTGCCACTCGGGACAGGGTAAACACCGGGGAGCTGTTTTTT
NA,once,TRBJ1-1,TRBV5-4,CASTTSLNTEAFF,TGTGCCAGCACCACTTCTCTGAACACTGAAGCTTTCTTT
NA,NA,TRBJ2-2,TRBV7-9,CASSLGPRAQNTGELFF,TGTGCCAGCAGCTTAGGCCCCAGGGCCCAGAACACCGGGGAGCTGTTTTTT
TRBD1,NA,TRBJ1-3,TRBV19,CASSTAGQGWNTIYF,TGTGCCAGTAGTACTGCCGGACAGGGATGGAACACCATATATTTT
NA,NA,TRBJ1-6,TRBV7-9,CASSLARDRQLHF,TGTGCCAGCAGCTTAGCCCGAGACAGACAACTCCACTTT
TRBD2,NA,TRBJ2-1,TRBV27,CASSPDRRTSGYNEQFF,TGTGCCAGCAGTCCCGACCGCCGGACTAGCGGGTACAATGAGCAGTTCTTC
NA,NA,TRBJ1-5,TRBV19,CASSIVADQPQHF,TGTGCCAGTAGTATAGTAGCGGATCAGCCCCAGCATTTT
NA,NA,TRBJ1-2,TRBV5-1,CASSLEPRYSGYTF,TGCGCCAGCAGCTTGGAACCCCGCTATTCTGGCTACACCTTC
TRBD1,once,TRBJ1-2,TRBV5-1,CASSLRQGANYGYTF,TGCGCCAGCAGCTTACGACAGGGAGCTAACTATGGCTACACCTTC
NA,NA,TRBJ1-1,TRBV6-5,CASSRGVNTEAFF,TGTGCCAGCAGCAGGGGAGTGAACACTGAAGCTTTCTTT
NA,NA,TRBJ2-2,TRBV19,CATTKPQASYTGELFF,TGTGCCACAACAAAACCCCAGGCATCCTACACCGGGGAGCTGTTTTTT
TRBD1,NA,TRBJ2-1,TRBV29-1,CSAGTGGSNEQFF,TGCAGCGCGGGGACAGGGGGTAGCAATGAGCAGTTCTTC
NA,NA,TRBJ1-5,TRBV5-6,CASSLVGGGRNQPQHF,TGTGCCAGCAGCTTGGTCGGGGGGGGGCGCAATCAGCCCCAGCATTTT
TRBD1,NA,TRBJ1-4,TRBV7-9,CASSFPITGVEAQREKLFF,TGTGCCAGCAGCTTCCCGATCACAGGGGTGGAAGCTCAGAGAGAAAAACTGTTTTTT
NA,NA,TRBJ2-7,TRBV30,CAWSVQAREQYF,TGTGCCTGGAGTGTACAGGCTCGCGAGCAGTACTTC
TRBD1,NA,TRBJ2-3,TRBV7-6,CASSLAGQGPTDTQYF,TGTGCCAGCAGCTTAGCGGGACAGGGTCCCACAGATACGCAGTATTTT
NA,once,TRBJ2-1,TRBV19,CASSMDRWGDNEQFF,TGTGCCAGTAGTATGGATAGGTGGGGCGACAATGAGCAGTTCTTC